The 23 T cell receptor beta chains below all came from one sample that was sequenced in a study of glioma-infiltrating T cells. The iRepertoire nested amplicon-rescue multiplex PCR amplified TCR alpha and beta CDR3s from RNA. TCRdb re-analysed the multiplex PCR reads in MiXCR, keeping a single row per CDR3 protein. The data contain around 190,000 distinct CDR3 sequences, around 40% of them singletons. The specimen sequenced was glioma tissue, nonneoplastic brain tissue, or PBMCs (not recorded which). These receptors were taken from a human donor with low-grade glioma or glioblastoma, undergoing nonglioma brain surgery, or in good health (not recorded which).

The table lists this clonotype with a few counts. The CDR3 sequence is CASSIASNNEQFF. CDR3 nucleotides: TGTGCCAGTAGTATCGCTAGCAACAATGAGCAGTTCTTC. J is TRBJ2-1 and V is TRBV19, with D tentatively TRBD2 (5 bases). Germline lookup yields CDR1 LNHDA and CDR2 SQIVND (reference sequence). Trimming removed 3 bases at V and 5 bases at J, with 8 bases between. This CDR3 comprises 13 residues. Supplemented by reference TRBV19 and TRBJ2-1, the full variable domain reads DGGITQSPKYLFRKEGQNVTLSCEQNLNHDAMYWYRQDPGQGLRLIYYSQIVNDFQKGDIAEGYSVSREKKESFPLTVTSAQKNPTAFYLCASSIASNNEQFFGPGTRLTVL.

This clonotype was observed a few times. A much larger clone differs by one base, so this may be a read error. The chain links TRBV20-1 to TRBJ2-5; D gene unclear. The germline V gene has CDR1 DFQATT and CDR2 SNEGSKA (reference sequence). Deletions cut 2 bases from V and 2 bases from J, with 12 bases between. This CDR3 is 14 amino acids long. CDR3 region: CSARYLAVQETQYF. CDR3 sequence (DNA): TGCAGTGCTAGATATCTGGCAGTACAAGAGACCCAGTACTTC.

As regards this clonotype: A much larger clonotype is one base distant, so this may be a read error. DNA for the CDR3: TGTGCCAGCAGAGAAGACCGGGACTACGCAGATACGCAGTATTTT. Residues: CASREDRDYADTQYF. The V gene is TRBV6-1, the J gene TRBJ2-3, with TRBD2 identical over 7 bases. The CDR3 sequence is 15 residues long. Germline lookup yields CDR1 MNHNS and CDR2 SASEGT.

This clonotype occurred a few times. The chain carries TRBV19 and TRBJ1-1; TRBD1 agrees at 7 bases. Germline assignment: CDR1 LNHDA and CDR2 SQIVND (reference sequence). The CDR3 is made up of 15 amino acids. After removal of 5 bases from V and 4 bases from J, the junction contained 10 bases not matched to a gene. CDR3 protein: CASSPLADRVTEAFF. As DNA, the CDR3 is TGTGCCAGTAGTCCCCTCGCCGACAGGGTCACTGAAGCTTTCTTT. The whole variable domain, filled in from reference TRBV19 and TRBJ1-1, reads DGGITQSPKYLFRKEGQNVTLSCEQNLNHDAMYWYRQDPGQGLRLIYYSQIVNDFQKGDIAEGYSVSREKKESFPLTVTSAQKNPTAFYLCASSPLADRVTEAFFGQGTRLTVV.

This chain links TRBV19 with TRBJ2-1; TRBD2 aligns across 7 bases. CDR3 length equals 17 residues. In germline, CDR1 is LNHDA, CDR2 SQIVND (reference sequence). Losses at the gene ends were 2 bases for V and 6 bases for J; bases not matched to a gene: 13. The CDR3 DNA follows: TGTGCCAGTAGTATAAGGGCGTGGGACTACCGAGCCAATGAGCAGTTCTTC. Translating gives CASSIRAWDYRANEQFF.

The V call is TRBV9, the J call TRBJ2-1; 8 bases agree with TRBD2. V trimming: 0 bases; J trimming: 6 bases; junction bases outside the gene matches: 8. Germline loops: CDR1 SGDLS, CDR2 YYNGEE. The CDR3 has 16 residues. CDR3 DNA sequence: TGTGCCAGCAGCGTAGCCGGTAGCGGGATCGTCAATGAGCAGTTCTTC. Encoded protein: CASSVAGSGIVNEQFF. Filled out from reference TRBV9 and TRBJ2-1, the complete variable domain reads DSGVTQTPKHLITATGQRVTLRCSPRSGDLSVYWYQQSLDQGLQFLIQYYNGEERAKGNILERFSAQQFPDLHSELNLSSLELGDSALYFCASSVAGSGIVNEQFFGPGTRLTVL.

V usage is TRBV6-6 and J usage is TRBJ2-5; 10 bases match TRBD2. The V segment lost 6 bases and the J segment 3 bases; nucleotides outside the gene matches: 10. The CDR3 extends over 16 amino acids. Germline V gives CDR1 MNHNY, CDR2 SVGAGI (reference sequence). DNA of the CDR3: TGTGCCAGCAGCAAAGGCGTCGGGACTAGCGAAGAGACCCAGTACTTC. This gives the protein CASSKGVGTSEETQYF.

This clonotype was recorded at least ten times. Here the CDR3 DNA reads TGTGCCAGCAGTTACGGAGACGAAGGGACCCAGTACTTC. As protein: CASSYGDEGTQYF. This chain uses TRBV6-6 with TRBJ2-5; no clear D. This CDR3 is 13 amino acids long. Germline CDR1 reads MNHNY; CDR2 reads SVGAGI (reference sequence). Trimming cost V 2 bases and J 7 bases, with 11 bases left between them.

Comment on this clonotype: Given a much more abundant clone one base away, this may be a read error. V usage is TRBV20-1 and J usage is TRBJ2-7, with D possibly TRBD2 on 6 matching bases. Germline CDR1 and CDR2: DFQATT and SNEGSKA (reference sequence). The CDR3 extends over 14 amino acids. Trimming removed 3 bases at V and 1 base at J, with 13 bases between. The CDR3 DNA reads TGCAGTGCTAGGCCTCCGGGGAGGTCCTACGAGCAGTACTTC. Amino acids: CSARPPGRSYEQYF.

This clonotype was picked up many times. A single base separates this from a much larger clone, so it may be a read error. The chain recombines TRBV25-1 with TRBJ2-7; D is perhaps TRBD1 (5 bases). Looked up from germline, CDR1 is MGHDK and CDR2 is SYGVNS. This CDR3 has 13 amino acids. CDR3 region: CAISPQGIDEQYF. CDR3 sequence (DNA): TGTGCCATCAGTCCTCAGGGAATCGACGAGCAGTACTTC.

Comments on this clonotype: This may stem from a read error, because a much larger clone lies one nucleotide away. CDR3 DNA sequence: TGTGCCAGCAGCGCCGCGGGGAGCTCTTACGAGCAGTTCTTC. It specifies CASSAAGSSYEQFF. The J gene is TRBJ2-1, the V gene TRBV7-2, with TRBD2 as a possible D gene (6 bases). CDR1 and CDR2 from the germline V gene are SGHTA and FQGNSA. This CDR3 spans 14 amino acids. Trimming shortened V by 5 bases and J by 10 bases, and 18 bases separated the two germline ends.

At least ten counts were recorded for this clonotype. The rearrangement uses TRBV28 and TRBJ2-3, with D unresolved. The CDR3 has 14 amino acids. Germline-derived CDR1 and CDR2 are MDHEN and SYDVKM. V was pared by 7 bases and J by 1 base, with 12 bases between. The CDR3 region is CASMSARRTDTQYF. CDR3 DNA: TGTGCCAGCATGTCGGCGAGGCGCACAGATACGCAGTATTTT. The entire variable domain, with the rest obtained from reference TRBV28 and TRBJ2-3, is as follows: DVKVTQSSRYLVKRTGEKVFLECVQDMDHENMFWYRQDPGLGLRLIYFSYDVKMKEKGDIPEGYSVSREKKERFSLILESASTNQTSMYLCASMSARRTDTQYFGPGTRLTVL.

This clonotype was seen at least ten times. The CDR3 protein is CASADTISDEAFF. As DNA, the CDR3 is TGTGCCAGCGCCGACACTATATCCGATGAAGCTTTCTTT. V is TRBV2 and J is TRBJ1-1; no firm D call. The CDR3 sequence is 13 residues long. V was cut by 8 bases and J by 7 bases, with 17 bases left in between. Germline values: CDR1 SNHLY, CDR2 FYNNEI.

Note on this clonotype: This may be a read error, as it is one base from a much larger clone. The rearrangement joins TRBV25-1 to TRBJ2-7; D unclear. Germline-derived CDR1 and CDR2 are MGHDK and SYGVNS. The CDR3 is 13 amino acids. V was clipped by 5 bases and J by 6 bases, with 14 bases between them. This chain's CDR3 is CASSNLANREQYF. The CDR3 DNA reads TGTGCCAGCAGTAACCTGGCTAACCGCGAGCAGTACTTC.

J is TRBJ2-2 and V is TRBV20-1; D may correspond to TRBD1 or TRBD2 (5 bases each). The V end was cut by 0 bases, the J end by 4 bases, with 12 bases between. The germline gives CDR1 DFQATT, CDR2 SNEGSKA (reference sequence). The CDR3 sequence is 15 residues long. CDR3 in DNA: TGCAGTGCTAGAGATTCCGGGACCCCCACCGGGGAGCTGTTTTTT. It is translated as CSARDSGTPTGELFF.

Turning to this clonotype: A much larger clone differs by one base, so this may be a read error. The rearrangement joins TRBV19 to TRBJ2-5; D is unclear. The germline V gene has CDR1 LNHDA and CDR2 SQIVND (reference sequence). Trimming took 8 bases from V and 1 from J, leaving 14 bases between them. This CDR3 spans 14 amino acids. The CDR3 DNA reads TGTGCCAGTGGAACACTGTGGACCCAAGAGACCCAGTACTTC. Protein: CASGTLWTQETQYF.

The sample holds a few counts of this clonotype. The chain uses TRBV10-3 and TRBJ1-2, with D possibly matching TRBD1 (5 bases). This CDR3 has 13 residues. V lost 7 bases and J lost 3, with 12 bases in between. Germline loops: CDR1 ENHRY, CDR2 SYGVKD. CDR3 DNA: TGTGCCATCACCCCTAAGACAGACTATGGCTACACCTTC. Its translation: CAITPKTDYGYTF.

This chain links TRBV12-3 or TRBV12-4 with TRBJ2-1; D possibly corresponds to TRBD2 (5 bases). The CDR3 has 15 amino acids. Trimming left V 7 bases short and J 5 bases short, with 18 bases between. The CDR3 is CASIPDGSAHNEQFF. The CDR3 region has the DNA TGTGCCAGCATCCCTGATGGTAGCGCCCACAATGAGCAGTTCTTC.

Note on this clonotype: A much larger clone differs from this one at a single base, so this may be a read error. The chain couples TRBV28 to TRBJ1-5, with D perhaps TRBD1 (5 bases). The CDR3 consists of 14 residues. Germline CDR1 is MDHEN and CDR2 is SYDVKM. The CDR3: CGSSLSQGGQPQHF. The CDR3, as DNA: TGTGGCAGCAGTTTATCCCAGGGCGGCCAGCCCCAGCATTTT.

This clonotype was observed a few times. This chain uses TRBV28 with TRBJ2-3, with 10 bases fitting TRBD2. The ends lost 2 bases at V and 1 base at J; junction bases unmatched: 9. This CDR3 contains 18 residues. The germline V gene has CDR1 MDHEN and CDR2 SYDVKM. The DNA of the CDR3 is TGTGCCAGCAGTTTACCCACGACTAGCGGGCTTGGCACAGATACGCAGTATTTT. It translates to CASSLPTTSGLGTDTQYF. Filled out from reference TRBV28 and TRBJ2-3, the complete variable domain reads DVKVTQSSRYLVKRTGEKVFLECVQDMDHENMFWYRQDPGLGLRLIYFSYDVKMKEKGDIPEGYSVSREKKERFSLILESASTNQTSMYLCASSLPTTSGLGTDTQYFGPGTRLTVL.

J is TRBJ1-1 and V is TRBV27; D remains unclear. This CDR3 is 14 amino acids long. Germline assignment: CDR1 MNHEY and CDR2 SMNVEV (reference sequence). Trimming cost V 5 bases and J 0 bases, with 10 bases left between them. CDR3 sequence: CASSKTIMNTEAFF. The CDR3 bases are TGTGCCAGCAGTAAGACAATTATGAACACTGAAGCTTTCTTT.

This clonotype was found many times. CDR3 sequence reads: CASGFLASQPQHF. CDR3 DNA: TGTGCCAGCGGGTTCCTTGCCTCTCAGCCCCAGCATTTT. This sequence joins TRBV28 and TRBJ1-5; D call uncertain. Germline V gene data show CDR1 as MDHEN and CDR2 as SYDVKM. V was trimmed by 8 bases and J by 6 bases, leaving 14 bases between them. The CDR3 sequence is 13 residues long.

A note on this clonotype: A much larger clone is a single base away; this may be a read error. V and J are TRBV15 and TRBJ2-7; 7 bases fit TRBD1. Germline V gene lookup returns CDR1 LNHNV and CDR2 YYDKDF (reference sequence). CDR3 length: 14 amino acids. In nucleotides, the CDR3 is TGTGCCGCCAGCAGAGATCTGGGGACAGCCGAGCAGTACTTC. Translation: CAASRDLGTAEQYF.